This T cell receptor (beta chain) was observed in a study of blood T cell repertoires in COVID-19. Study-wide background: T cells, B-cell-depleted T cells, or PBMCs supplied cDNA or gDNA.

Participants spanned ages about 18 to 90 years and resided in around 25 US areas. The repertoire was sequenced with immunoSEQ multiplex PCR; TCRdb's copy has only in-frame clones and lacks some. Of roughly 430,000 clones in the sample, around 90% were seen once. The CDR3 contains 12 residues. CDR1 and CDR2 (germline): MNHEY, SVGAGI. This clone was seen only a few times. At one end the junction does not follow the germline gene, possibly because of a read error. The sequencing input was PBMCs or T cells enriched from blood (not recorded which). This receptor was taken from a woman aged 40 to 50 with acute COVID-19. The chain employs TRBV6-5 and TRBJ1-4; the D is unclear. This CDR3 is CASSYSGLDWVF. The CDR3 bases are TGTGCCAGCAGTTACTCAGGACTGGACTGGGTTTTT.